One sample yielded the 9 T cell receptor beta chains listed below, sequenced in a study of early T cells in non-severe SARS-CoV-2 infection. TCRdb analysed the 5' RACE reads with MiXCR anew, one entry per CDR3 protein. The sample lists 97,000 or so distinct CDR3 sequences, about an eighth occurring once. The specimen sequenced was whole blood. These receptors originate from an adult who was a healthcare worker with PCR-confirmed SARS-CoV-2 infection or an uninfected control (not recorded which).

This clonotype was observed at least ten times. This chain connects TRBV5-1 to TRBJ2-7; 7 positions agree with TRBD1. This CDR3 contains 14 residues. Germline V gives CDR1 SGHRS, CDR2 YFSETQ. V lost 0 bases to trimming and J lost 2 bases; unmatched junction nucleotides: 2. The CDR3 coding sequence is TGCGCCAGCAGCTTGGACGGACAGGCCTACGAGCAGTACTTC. This codes for CASSLDGQAYEQYF.

The table lists this clonotype with a few counts. The V and J genes are TRBV12-3 or TRBV12-4 and TRBJ2-2; no clear D. This CDR3 comprises 15 residues. Deletions cut 1 base from V and 4 bases from J, with 10 bases between. The CDR3: CASSLGLEPTGELFF. The CDR3 region has the DNA TGTGCCAGCAGTTTAGGGTTAGAGCCCACCGGGGAGCTGTTTTTT.

This chain connects TRBV5-1 to TRBJ2-1; tentatively, D is TRBD1 or TRBD2 (6 bases each). The germline V and J ends were trimmed by 0 bases and 3 bases, with 13 bases remaining between them. Germline V gene sequence: CDR1 SGHRS, CDR2 YFSETQ. The CDR3 consists of 16 residues. This CDR3 reads CASSLGYGGDYNEQFF. The CDR3 DNA follows: TGCGCCAGCAGCTTGGGATACGGGGGCGACTACAATGAGCAGTTCTTC.

Worth noting for this clonotype: A much larger clone differs from this one at a single base, so this may be a read error. CDR3 loop: CATGDFRASGRAGEQFF. DNA of the CDR3: TGTGCCACCGGTGATTTTCGGGCTAGCGGGAGGGCCGGTGAGCAGTTCTTC. The chain links TRBV24-1 to TRBJ2-1, with TRBD2 matching 12 bases. The germline V gene has CDR1 KGHDR and CDR2 SFDVKD. The length of the CDR3 is 17 residues.

This clonotype was observed a handful of times. The chain has TRBV20-1 and TRBJ2-5, with 8 bases identical to TRBD2. V shed 3 bases, J shed 1 base, and the junction held 7 bases outside the gene matches. CDR1 and CDR2 from the germline V gene are DFQATT and SNEGSKA (reference sequence). CDR3 length: 15 residues. The DNA of the CDR3 is TGCAGTGCTAGTAAGGCGGGAGGCCCCCAAGAGACCCAGTACTTC. Protein sequence: CSASKAGGPQETQYF.

This clonotype was seen only a few times. The V and J genes are TRBV5-6 and TRBJ1-2; TRBD1 matches 8 bases. In germline, CDR1 is SGHDT, CDR2 YYEEEE. Trimming at V came to 7 bases and at J to 9 bases, leaving 11 bases not matched to a gene. The CDR3 consists of 13 residues. The CDR3 loop reads CASGRTGLSSYTF. Written as DNA, the CDR3 is TGTGCCAGCGGAAGGACAGGGCTGAGTAGCTACACCTTC.

This clonotype was counted a few times. The chain recombines TRBV28 with TRBJ2-7; possible D gene TRBD2, 7 bases. From germline, CDR1 is MDHEN and CDR2 SYDVKM. V lost 0 bases, J lost 6 bases, and 15 bases lay in between. The CDR3 sequence is 15 residues long. The DNA for the CDR3 is TGTGCCAGCAGTTTATGTGATCGGGGGGCCTGCGAGCAGTACTTC. As protein: CASSLCDRGACEQYF. Full variable domain (rest looked up from reference TRBV28 and TRBJ2-7): DVKVTQSSRYLVKRTGEKVFLECVQDMDHENMFWYRQDPGLGLRLIYFSYDVKMKEKGDIPEGYSVSREKKERFSLILESASTNQTSMYLCASSLCDRGACEQYFGPGTRLTVT.

This chain connects TRBV14 to TRBJ2-3, with D hard to call. The germline CDR1 and CDR2 sequences are SGHDN and FVKESK. Trimming pared 1 base from V and 2 bases from J, leaving 4 bases between. The CDR3 extends over 13 amino acids. As DNA, the CDR3 is TGTGCCAGCAGCCAAGCGCTCACAGATACGCAGTATTTT. This codes for CASSQALTDTQYF.

Ten or more counts support this clonotype. At one boundary the junction diverges from the germline segment, which might be a read error. The CDR3 reads CSARGGPEGTQYF. CDR3 sequence (DNA): TGCAGTGCCAGAGGGGGGCCGGAGGGGACCCAGTACTTC. The chain links TRBV20-1 to TRBJ2-5, with D perhaps given as TRBD1 or TRBD2 (6 bases each). The germline CDR1 and CDR2 sequences are DFQATT and SNEGSKA (reference sequence). The CDR3 runs to 13 residues.